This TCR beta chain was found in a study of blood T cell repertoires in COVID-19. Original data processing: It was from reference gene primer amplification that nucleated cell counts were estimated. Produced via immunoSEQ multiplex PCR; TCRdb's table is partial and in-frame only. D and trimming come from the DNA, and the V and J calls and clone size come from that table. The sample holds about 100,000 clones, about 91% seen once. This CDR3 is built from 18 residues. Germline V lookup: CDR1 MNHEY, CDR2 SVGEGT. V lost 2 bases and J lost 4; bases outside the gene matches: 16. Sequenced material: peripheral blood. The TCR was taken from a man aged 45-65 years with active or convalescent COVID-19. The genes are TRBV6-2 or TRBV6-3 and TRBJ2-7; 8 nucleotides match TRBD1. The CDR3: CASSYQTFTRGRGYEQYF. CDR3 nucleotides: TGTGCCAGCAGTTACCAGACTTTTACCAGGGGGCGAGGATACGAGCAGTACTTC.